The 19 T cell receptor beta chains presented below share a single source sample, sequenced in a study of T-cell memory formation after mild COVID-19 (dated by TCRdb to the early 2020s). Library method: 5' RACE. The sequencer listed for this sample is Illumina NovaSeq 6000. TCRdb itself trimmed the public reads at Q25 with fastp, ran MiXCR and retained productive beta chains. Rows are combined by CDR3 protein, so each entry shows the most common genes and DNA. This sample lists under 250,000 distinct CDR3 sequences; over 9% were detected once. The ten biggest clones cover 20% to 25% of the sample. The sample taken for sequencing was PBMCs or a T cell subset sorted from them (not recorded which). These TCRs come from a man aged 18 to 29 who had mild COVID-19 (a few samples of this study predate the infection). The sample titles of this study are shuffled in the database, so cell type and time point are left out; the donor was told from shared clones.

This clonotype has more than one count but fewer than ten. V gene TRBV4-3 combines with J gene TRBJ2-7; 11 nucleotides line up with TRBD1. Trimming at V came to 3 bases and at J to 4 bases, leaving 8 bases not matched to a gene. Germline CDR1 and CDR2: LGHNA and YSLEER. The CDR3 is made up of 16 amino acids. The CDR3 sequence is CASSQVPGQGVYEQYF. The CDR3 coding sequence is TGCGCCAGCAGCCAGGTCCCGGGACAGGGGGTTTACGAGCAGTACTTC.

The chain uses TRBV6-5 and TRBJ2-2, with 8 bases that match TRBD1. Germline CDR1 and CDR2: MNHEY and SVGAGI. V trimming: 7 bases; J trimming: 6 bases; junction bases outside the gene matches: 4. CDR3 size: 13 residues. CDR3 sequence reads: CASTPGGPGELFF. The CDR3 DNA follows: TGTGCCAGCACCCCAGGGGGCCCCGGGGAGCTGTTTTTT.

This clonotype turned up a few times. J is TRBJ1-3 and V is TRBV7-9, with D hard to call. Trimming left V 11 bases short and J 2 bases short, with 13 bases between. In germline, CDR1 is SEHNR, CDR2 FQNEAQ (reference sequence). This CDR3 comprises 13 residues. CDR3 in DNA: TGTGCCTCTAGAAGTGGGCCTGGAAACACCATATATTTT. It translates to CASRSGPGNTIYF.

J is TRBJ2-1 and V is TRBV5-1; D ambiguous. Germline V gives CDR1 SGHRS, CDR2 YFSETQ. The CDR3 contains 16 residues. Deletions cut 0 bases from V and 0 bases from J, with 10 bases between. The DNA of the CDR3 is TGCGCCAGCAGCTTGGTTGGCGAACACTCCTACAATGAGCAGTTCTTC. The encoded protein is CASSLVGEHSYNEQFF.

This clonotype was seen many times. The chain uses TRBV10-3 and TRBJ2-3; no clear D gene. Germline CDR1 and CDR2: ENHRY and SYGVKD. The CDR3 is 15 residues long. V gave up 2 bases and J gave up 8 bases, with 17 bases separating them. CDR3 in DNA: TGTGCCATCAGTGAGGACCCTAGGGCCGGCGGTACGCAGTATTTT. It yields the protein CAISEDPRAGGTQYF.

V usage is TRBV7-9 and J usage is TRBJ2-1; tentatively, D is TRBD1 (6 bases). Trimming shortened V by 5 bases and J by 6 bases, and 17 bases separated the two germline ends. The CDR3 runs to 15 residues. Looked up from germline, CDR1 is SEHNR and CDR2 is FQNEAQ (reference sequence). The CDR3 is CASSPGTLSTNEQFF. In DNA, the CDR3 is TGTGCCAGCAGCCCCGGGACACTTAGCACCAATGAGCAGTTCTTC.

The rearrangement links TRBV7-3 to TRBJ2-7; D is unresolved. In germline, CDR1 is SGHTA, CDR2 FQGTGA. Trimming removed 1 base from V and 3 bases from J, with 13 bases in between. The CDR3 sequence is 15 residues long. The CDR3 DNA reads TGTGCCAGCAGCTTAAATCCGGCGCGAATCTACGAGCAGTACTTC. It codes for CASSLNPARIYEQYF.

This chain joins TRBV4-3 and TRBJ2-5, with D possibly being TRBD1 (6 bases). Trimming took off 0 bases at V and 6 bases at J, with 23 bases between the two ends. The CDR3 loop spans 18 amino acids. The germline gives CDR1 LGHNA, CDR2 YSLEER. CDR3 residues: CASSQEWDTPSRLKTQYF. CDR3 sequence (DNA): TGCGCCAGCAGCCAAGAGTGGGACACGCCCTCCCGTTTGAAGACCCAGTACTTC.

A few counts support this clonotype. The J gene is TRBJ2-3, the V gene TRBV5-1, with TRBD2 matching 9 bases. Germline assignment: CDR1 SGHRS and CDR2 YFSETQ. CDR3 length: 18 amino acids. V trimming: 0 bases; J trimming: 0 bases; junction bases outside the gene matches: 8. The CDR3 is CASSLGLAVRVSTDTQYF. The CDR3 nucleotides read TGCGCCAGCAGCTTGGGACTAGCGGTCCGGGTGAGCACAGATACGCAGTATTTT.

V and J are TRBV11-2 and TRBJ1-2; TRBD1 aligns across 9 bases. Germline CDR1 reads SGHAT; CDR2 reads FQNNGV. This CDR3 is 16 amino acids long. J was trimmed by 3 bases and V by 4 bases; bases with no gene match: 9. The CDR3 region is CASSSIRGQGDYGYTF. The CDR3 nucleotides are TGTGCCAGCAGCTCGATCCGGGGACAGGGAGACTATGGCTACACCTTC.

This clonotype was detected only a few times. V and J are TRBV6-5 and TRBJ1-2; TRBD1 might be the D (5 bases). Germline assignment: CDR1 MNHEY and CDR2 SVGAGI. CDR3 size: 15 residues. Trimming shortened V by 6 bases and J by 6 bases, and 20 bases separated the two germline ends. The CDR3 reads CASRQRDLGTDGYTF. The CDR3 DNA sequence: TGTGCCAGCAGACAAAGGGACCTGGGAACCGATGGCTACACCTTC.

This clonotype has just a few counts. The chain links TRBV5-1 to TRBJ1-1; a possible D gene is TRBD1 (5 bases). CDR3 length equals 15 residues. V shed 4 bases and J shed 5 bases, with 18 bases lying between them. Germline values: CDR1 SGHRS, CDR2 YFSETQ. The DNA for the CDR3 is TGCGCCAGCAGCCCCGGTCCCCAGGGAGGGACTGAAGCTTTCTTT. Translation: CASSPGPQGGTEAFF.

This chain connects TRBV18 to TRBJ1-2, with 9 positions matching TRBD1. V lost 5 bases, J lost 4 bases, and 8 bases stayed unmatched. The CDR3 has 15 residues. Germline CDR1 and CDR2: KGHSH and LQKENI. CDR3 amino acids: CASSSDRGIGYGYTF. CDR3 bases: TGTGCCAGCTCATCGGACAGGGGTATAGGCTATGGCTACACCTTC.

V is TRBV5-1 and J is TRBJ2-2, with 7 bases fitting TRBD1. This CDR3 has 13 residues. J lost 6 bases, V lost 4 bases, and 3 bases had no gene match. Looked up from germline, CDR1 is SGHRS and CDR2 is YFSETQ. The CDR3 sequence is CASSPTGPGELFF. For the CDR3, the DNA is TGCGCCAGCAGCCCGACAGGGCCCGGGGAGCTGTTTTTT. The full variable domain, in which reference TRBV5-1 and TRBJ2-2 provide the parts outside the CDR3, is KAGVTQTPRYLIKTRGQQVTLSCSPISGHRSVSWYQQTPGQGLQFLFEYFSETQRNKGNFPGRFSGRQFSNSRSEMNVSTLELGDSALYLCASSPTGPGELFFGEGSRLTVL.

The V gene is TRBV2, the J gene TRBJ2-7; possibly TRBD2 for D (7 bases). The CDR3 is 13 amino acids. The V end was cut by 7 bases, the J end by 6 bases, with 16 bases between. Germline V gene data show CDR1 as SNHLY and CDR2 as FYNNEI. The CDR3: CASMSRGAGEQYV. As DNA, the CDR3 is TGTGCCAGCATGAGTCGGGGGGCCGGCGAGCAGTACGTC.

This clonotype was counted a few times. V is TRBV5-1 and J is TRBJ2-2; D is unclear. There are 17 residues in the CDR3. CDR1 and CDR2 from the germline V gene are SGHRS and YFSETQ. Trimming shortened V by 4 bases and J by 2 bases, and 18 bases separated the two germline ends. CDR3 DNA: TGCGCCAGCAGCATCCCAGGAGCCGACGTTAACACCGGGGAGCTGTTTTTT. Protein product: CASSIPGADVNTGELFF.

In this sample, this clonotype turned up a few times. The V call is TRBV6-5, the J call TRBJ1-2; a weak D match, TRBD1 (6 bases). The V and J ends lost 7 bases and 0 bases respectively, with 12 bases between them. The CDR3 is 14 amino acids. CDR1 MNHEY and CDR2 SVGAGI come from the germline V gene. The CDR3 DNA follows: TGTGCCAGCACCGGGACAACCTCTAACTATGGCTACACCTTC. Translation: CASTGTTSNYGYTF.

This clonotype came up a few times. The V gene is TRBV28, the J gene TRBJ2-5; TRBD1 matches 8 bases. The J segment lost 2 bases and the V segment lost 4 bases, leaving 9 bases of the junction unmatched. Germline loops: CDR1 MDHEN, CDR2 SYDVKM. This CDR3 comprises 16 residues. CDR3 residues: CASSSLGTGLQETQYF. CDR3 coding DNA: TGTGCCAGCAGTTCCCTAGGGACAGGTCTTCAAGAGACCCAGTACTTC.

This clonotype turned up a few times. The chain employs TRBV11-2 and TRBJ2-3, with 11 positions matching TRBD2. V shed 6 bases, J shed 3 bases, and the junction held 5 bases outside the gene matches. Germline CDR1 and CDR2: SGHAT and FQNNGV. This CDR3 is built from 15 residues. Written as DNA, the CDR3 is TGTGCCAGCAGACCGACTAGCGGGAATACAGATACGCAGTATTTT. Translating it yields CASRPTSGNTDTQYF.